A single sample is the source of the 18 T cell receptor beta chains below, sequenced in a study of shared clonotypes between healthy human individuals. Libraries were prepared by immunoSEQ multiplex PCR; TCRdb keeps only in-frame clonotypes and omits some of them. Among more than 2,000,000 clones, more than 80% were seen once, and the ten largest hold 0.11% to 0.15%. The sequencing input was naive CD4+ T cells sorted from blood. Described subset: CD45RA+ positively selected. These receptor sequences come from a man younger than 35 in good health.

V gene TRBV30 combines with J gene TRBJ2-7, with D possibly TRBD1 on 6 matching bases. Germline V gene lookup returns CDR1 GTSNPN and CDR2 SVGIG (reference sequence). Trimming removed 0 bases at V and 2 bases at J, with 14 bases between. This CDR3 is built from 15 residues. The CDR3 reads CAWSVLTGDPYEQYF. As DNA, the CDR3 is TGTGCCTGGAGTGTACTGACAGGCGACCCCTACGAGCAGTACTTC.

The chain couples TRBV19 to TRBJ2-2, with TRBD1 matching over 8 bases. V dropped 8 bases and J dropped 2; count of bases not matched to a gene: 7. The CDR3 covers 15 residues. The germline CDR1 and CDR2 sequences are LNHDA and SQIVND (reference sequence). CDR3 in amino acids: CASPETGGNTGELFF. CDR3 nucleotide sequence: TGTGCCAGTCCCGAAACAGGGGGAAACACCGGGGAGCTGTTTTTT.

This clone was recorded only once. The rearrangement uses TRBV29-1 and TRBJ2-3; 8 bases fit TRBD1. Unmatched junction bases numbered 8, after V lost 4 bases and J lost 2 bases. The CDR3 contains 15 residues. CDR1 and CDR2 (germline): SQVTM, ANQGSEA. In DNA form, the CDR3 reads TGCAGCGTTGGGGACCCGGGACAGGTCACAGATACGCAGTATTTT. Translation gives CSVGDPGQVTDTQYF.

The gene calls are TRBV7-2 and TRBJ2-7, with 9 bases aligning to TRBD1. This CDR3 comprises 14 residues. CDR1 and CDR2 from the germline V gene are SGHTA and FQGNSA. Unmatched junction bases numbered 7, after V lost 4 bases and J lost 6 bases. DNA of the CDR3: TGTGCCAGCAGCTCACAGGGGGCCCCCGGCGAGCAGTACTTC. Translated, it gives CASSSQGAPGEQYF.

Turning to this clone: The junction departs from germline at one end; a sequencing error may be responsible. This chain connects TRBV6-1 to TRBJ2-1; 7 bases align to TRBD2. There are 14 residues in the CDR3. Germline CDR1 is MNHNS and CDR2 is SASEGT. This CDR3 reads CASSEEDSGNEQFF. The CDR3 DNA is TGTGCCAGCAGCGAAGAGGATAGCGGGAATGAGCAGTTCTTC.

This clone was seen a single time. This sequence joins TRBV5-6 and TRBJ2-7; D gene unclear. The CDR3 is 15 residues long. Germline V gene sequence: CDR1 SGHDT, CDR2 YYEEEE. The V end lost 4 bases, the J end lost 2 bases, and 16 bases lay between the germline ends. This CDR3 reads CASSRSPSPTYEQYF. Written as DNA, the CDR3 is TGTGCCAGCAGCCGCTCTCCCTCGCCCACCTACGAGCAGTACTTC. Based on the CDR3 plus reference TRBV5-6 and TRBJ2-7, the full variable domain is DAGVTQSPTHLIKTRGQQVTLRCSPKSGHDTVSWYQQALGQGPQFIFQYYEEEERQRGNFPDRFSGHQFPNYSSELNVNALLLGDSALYLCASSRSPSPTYEQYFGPGTRLTVT.

V gene TRBV7-6 combines with J gene TRBJ2-7, with D perhaps matching TRBD2 (6 bases). Germline V gene sequence: CDR1 SGHVS, CDR2 FNYEAQ. The CDR3 is 16 amino acids. Trimming took 5 bases from V and 3 from J, leaving 20 bases between them. CDR3 amino acids: CASSLPPAGQGYEQYF. CDR3 sequence (DNA): TGTGCCAGCAGCCTCCCCCCCGCGGGGCAGGGCTACGAGCAGTACTTC.

Of note for this clone: This specimen includes other DNA sequences encoding the same CDR3. This sequence joins TRBV7-8 and TRBJ1-3; no firm D call. Germline loops: CDR1 SGHVS, CDR2 FQNEAQ. CDR3 size: 13 residues. Deletions cut 1 base from V and 3 bases from J, with 4 bases between. The DNA for the CDR3 is TGTGCCAGCAGCTTAGATCGTGGAAACACCATATATTTT. Its translation is CASSLDRGNTIYF.

The J gene is TRBJ2-7, the V gene TRBV5-4, with a weak D call TRBD1 (6 bases). The germline V gene has CDR1 SGHNT and CDR2 YYREEE (reference sequence). Trimming took 10 bases from V and 6 from J, leaving 23 bases between them. This CDR3 contains 14 residues. The CDR3 here is CAWLRDMGSVEQYF. CDR3 bases: TGTGCCTGGCTTAGGGACATGGGGTCCGTCGAGCAGTACTTC.

The chain employs TRBV2 and TRBJ1-1, with 10 bases that match TRBD1. The length of the CDR3 is 15 residues. In germline, CDR1 is SNHLY, CDR2 FYNNEI. The V and J ends lost 6 bases and 3 bases, in that order; junction bases with no gene match: 7. The CDR3 here is CASRRGQGVYTEAFF. CDR3 DNA sequence: TGTGCCAGCAGGAGAGGACAGGGGGTATACACTGAAGCTTTCTTT.

V and J are TRBV5-4 and TRBJ1-5; D not resolved. Germline CDR1 and CDR2: SGHNT and YYREEE (reference sequence). This CDR3 is built from 12 residues. V shed 2 bases and J shed 5 bases, with 5 bases lying between them. The CDR3 DNA reads TGTGCCAGCAGCTTTCCCGATCAGCCCCAGCATTTT. It is translated as CASSFPDQPQHF.

V and J are TRBV6-6 and TRBJ1-1; D call uncertain. The CDR3 length is 14 residues. Trimming took 8 bases from V and 0 from J, leaving 13 bases between them. Germline V gives CDR1 MNHNY, CDR2 SVGAGI (reference sequence). CDR3 DNA sequence: TGTGCCAGCGGGAACGGAATGATGAACACTGAAGCTTTCTTT. Encoded protein: CASGNGMMNTEAFF.

Comments on this clone: This specimen includes other DNA sequences encoding the same CDR3. The chain links TRBV2 to TRBJ2-5, with TRBD2 matching 7 bases. V was pared by 6 bases and J by 5 bases, with 0 bases of the junction left unmatched. The CDR3 has 11 amino acids. The germline CDR1 and CDR2 sequences are SNHLY and FYNNEI. CDR3 protein: CASSGGETQYF. The CDR3 DNA reads as TGTGCCAGCAGCGGGGGGGAGACCCAGTACTTC.

The V call is TRBV7-2, the J call TRBJ1-5, with 7 positions matching TRBD1. CDR1 SGHTA and CDR2 FQGNSA come from the germline V gene. The ends lost 0 bases at V and 6 bases at J; junction bases unmatched: 8. The CDR3 covers 16 residues. The CDR3 loop is CASSLAGQTLVQPQHF. Written as DNA, the CDR3 is TGTGCCAGCAGCTTAGCGGGACAGACCTTGGTTCAGCCCCAGCATTTT.

This clone was detected only a few times. The J gene is TRBJ1-5, the V gene TRBV5-1, with D possibly matching TRBD1 (5 bases). The CDR3 has 14 amino acids. V shed 4 bases and J shed 6 bases, with 14 bases lying between them. Germline values: CDR1 SGHRS, CDR2 YFSETQ. CDR3 sequence (DNA): TGCGCCAGCAGCCCAGAAACAGGTCTTCAGCCCCAGCATTTT. It yields the protein CASSPETGLQPQHF.

V is TRBV5-1 and J is TRBJ1-2; 9 bases agree with TRBD1. The junction had 9 bases not matched to a gene; V was cut back by 4 bases and J by 8 bases. Germline V gene data show CDR1 as SGHRS and CDR2 as YFSETQ. CDR3 length: 14 residues. CDR3 residues: CASSAQGAREGYTF. In nucleotides, the CDR3 is TGCGCCAGCAGCGCACAGGGGGCGAGAGAAGGCTACACCTTC.

The V gene is TRBV5-1, the J gene TRBJ2-4; TRBD2 might be the D (5 bases). The V gene's germline CDR1 is SGHRS and CDR2 YFSETQ. The germline V and J ends were trimmed by 4 bases and 7 bases, with 21 bases remaining between them. CDR3 size: 16 residues. CDR3 loop: CASSPLALSSGNIQYF. CDR3 DNA: TGCGCCAGCAGCCCCTTAGCGTTGTCGTCCGGGAACATTCAGTACTTC.

The chain recombines TRBV28 with TRBJ2-5, with D maybe TRBD1 (5 bases). Germline assignment: CDR1 MDHEN and CDR2 SYDVKM. Trimming took 4 bases from V and 1 from J, leaving 10 bases between them. This CDR3 is built from 14 residues. The CDR3 protein is CASSSGHLQETQYF. CDR3 in DNA: TGTGCCAGCAGTTCCGGACATCTCCAAGAGACCCAGTACTTC.